This T cell receptor (beta chain) comes out of a study of control samples from healthy donors and cancer patients. The method was immunoSEQ multiplex PCR; TCRdb's version includes in-frame clones alone and lacks a portion of them. The sample shows about 180,000 clones, approximately 91% of them seen only once. V lost 5 bases to trimming and J lost 5 bases, with 16 bases between them. The CDR3 totals 15 residues. Germline V gene lookup returns CDR1 SEHNR and CDR2 FQNEAQ (reference sequence). The rearrangement links TRBV7-9 to TRBJ2-1, with D tentatively TRBD2 (6 bases). The sample taken for sequencing was blood. This sequence was found in a woman between 35 and 50 years old in good health. DNA for the CDR3: TGTGCCAGCAGCGAGGAGGGGTTTGTCAACAATGAGCAGTTCTTC. It encodes CASSEEGFVNNEQFF. The full variable domain, completed using reference TRBV7-9 and TRBJ2-1, is DTGVSQNPRHKITKRGQNVTFRCDPISEHNRLYWYRQTLGQGPEFLTYFQNEAQLEKSRLLSDRFSAERPKGSFSTLEIQRTEQGDSAMYLCASSEEGFVNNEQFFGPGTRLTVL.